The clone carrying this T cell receptor beta chain was recorded at least ten times. This sample stems from a study of T cells in Graves' hyperthyroidism and ophthalmopathy. RNA transcripts gave rise to amplified TCR beta CDR3 regions. First-round RT-PCR with HTBI primers amplified the TCR CDR3 region. Each CDR3 protein gets one entry after TCRdb re-called the multiplex PCR reads with MiXCR. Of about 400,000 distinct CDR3 sequences detected, roughly an eighth appear once; the ten largest clones hold 5% to 6%. The CDR3 sequence is 15 residues long. Germline-derived CDR1 and CDR2 are MDHEN and SYDVKM. The germline V and J ends were trimmed by 4 bases and 8 bases, with 18 bases remaining between them.

This chain connects TRBV28 to TRBJ2-1; tentatively, D is TRBD1 (6 bases). The sequence was obtained from a woman under 30 with Graves' hyperthyroidism. The source material was blood. CDR3 DNA sequence: TGTGCCAGCAGTTCCGGGACAAGGGGCTTCGATGAGCAGTTCTTC. Protein product: CASSSGTRGFDEQFF.